This TCR beta chain was sequenced in a study of PD-1 blockade in classical Hodgkin lymphoma. All patients experienced relapse after autologous stem cell transplantation, and brentuximab vedotin exposure was variable. Progressive disease, partial response or complete response was each patient's best response. V was trimmed by 8 bases and J by 8 bases, leaving 9 bases between them. The CDR3 has 10 residues. Per the germline V gene, CDR1 is SNHLY and CDR2 is FYNNEI. Here immunoSEQ multiplex PCR was the method, and the copy in TCRdb shows in-frame clones only, minus some. This table has tens of thousands of clones, 80% to 90% appearing once.

This specimen consisted of peripheral blood mononuclear cells (PBMCs), obtained at baseline. The rearrangement joins TRBV2 to TRBJ1-1; D might be TRBD1 (5 bases). This TCR came from a human donor with classical Hodgkin lymphoma. CDR3 residues: CASQGAEAFF. CDR3 bases: TGTGCCAGCCAAGGGGCAGAAGCTTTCTTT.